This TCR beta chain is drawn from a study of T cell repertoires in cytomegalovirus infection. For the study at large: From public TCR beta signatures came an indication of both CMV infection and matching HLA type. Study-wide findings and caveats: Summed frequency of public TCR beta families distinguished CMV carriers with the relevant HLA.

This CDR3 has 14 amino acids. Germline V CDR1 and CDR2: MNHNS, SASEGT. Trimming pared 7 bases from V and 2 bases from J, leaving 12 bases between. On this clonotype itself: Its antigen is unidentified.

From the reads, TCRdb called clonotypes with MiXCR, one entry per CDR3 protein. The sample shows some 310,000 distinct CDR3 sequences, about 25% of them seen only once. The V and J genes are TRBV6-1 and TRBJ1-5; D remains ambiguous. This receptor was obtained from a human donor in good health (CMV status not recorded). Some clones in this sample may be carry-over from other donors' samples. Sequencing was performed on cultured PBMCs, taken from culture after CMV antigen stimulation. CDR3 sequence: CASKVRTGNQPQHF. In DNA form, the CDR3 reads TGTGCCAGCAAGGTCCGGACGGGCAATCAGCCCCAGCATTTT.